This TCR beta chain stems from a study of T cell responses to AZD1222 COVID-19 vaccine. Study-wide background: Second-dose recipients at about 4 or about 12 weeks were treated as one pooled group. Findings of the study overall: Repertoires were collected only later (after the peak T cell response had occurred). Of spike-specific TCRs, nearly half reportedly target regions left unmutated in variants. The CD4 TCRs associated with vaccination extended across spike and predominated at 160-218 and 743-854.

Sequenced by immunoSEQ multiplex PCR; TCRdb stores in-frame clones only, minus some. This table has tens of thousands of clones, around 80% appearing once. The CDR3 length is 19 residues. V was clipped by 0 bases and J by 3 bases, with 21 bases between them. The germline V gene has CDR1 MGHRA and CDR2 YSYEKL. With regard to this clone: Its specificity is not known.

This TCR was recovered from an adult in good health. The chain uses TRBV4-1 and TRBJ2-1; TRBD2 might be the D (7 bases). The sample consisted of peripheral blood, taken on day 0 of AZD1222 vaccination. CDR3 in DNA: TGCGCCAGCAGCCAAGAGGGGGTAGGGGGGGCCCCGCTCTACAATGAGCAGTTCTTC. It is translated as CASSQEGVGGAPLYNEQFF.